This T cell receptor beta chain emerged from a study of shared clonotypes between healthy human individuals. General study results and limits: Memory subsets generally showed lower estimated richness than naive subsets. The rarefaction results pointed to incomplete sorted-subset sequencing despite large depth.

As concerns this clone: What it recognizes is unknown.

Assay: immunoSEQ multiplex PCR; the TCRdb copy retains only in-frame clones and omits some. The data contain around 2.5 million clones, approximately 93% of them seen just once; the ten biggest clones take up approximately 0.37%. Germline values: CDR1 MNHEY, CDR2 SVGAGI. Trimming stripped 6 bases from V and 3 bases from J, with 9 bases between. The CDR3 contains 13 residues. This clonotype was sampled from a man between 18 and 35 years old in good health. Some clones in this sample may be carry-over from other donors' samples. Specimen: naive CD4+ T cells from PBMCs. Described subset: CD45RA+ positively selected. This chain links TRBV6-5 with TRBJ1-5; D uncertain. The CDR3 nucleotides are TGTGCCAGCAGCCGGCGGGACAATCAGCCCCAGCATTTT. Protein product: CASSRRDNQPQHF.